The clone carrying this TCR beta chain was seen only once. This sample was included in a study of control samples from healthy donors and cancer patients. The CDR3 length is 15 residues. V shed 1 base and J shed 7 bases, with 14 bases lying between them. Per germline, CDR1 SGHVS and CDR2 FQNEAQ. Using immunoSEQ multiplex PCR, the repertoire was profiled, and TCRdb retains in-frame clones only, with some absent. The table has over 100,000 clones, 88% seen once. The sequencing input was blood. The chain uses TRBV7-8 and TRBJ2-1; the D gene is possibly TRBD1 (5 bases). The source of this sequence is a middle-aged man in good health. The CDR3 DNA reads as TGTGCCAGCAGCTTAGGCCCAGGGATCTTTAATGAGCAGTTCTTC. This translates into CASSLGPGIFNEQFF.